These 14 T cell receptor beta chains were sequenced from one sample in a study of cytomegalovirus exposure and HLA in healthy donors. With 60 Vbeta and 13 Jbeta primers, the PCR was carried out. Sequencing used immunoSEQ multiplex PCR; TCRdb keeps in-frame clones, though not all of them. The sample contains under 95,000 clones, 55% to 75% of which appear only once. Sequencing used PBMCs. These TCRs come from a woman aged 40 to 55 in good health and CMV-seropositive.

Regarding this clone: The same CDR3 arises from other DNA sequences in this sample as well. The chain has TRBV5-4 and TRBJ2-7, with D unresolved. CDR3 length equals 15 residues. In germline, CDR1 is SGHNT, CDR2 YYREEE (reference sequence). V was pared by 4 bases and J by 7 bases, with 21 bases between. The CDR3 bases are TGTGCCAGCAGCGCCCCCGGAGAGGAATTCTATGAGCAGTACTTC. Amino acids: CASSAPGEEFYEQYF. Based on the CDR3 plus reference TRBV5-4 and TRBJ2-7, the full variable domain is ETGVTQSPTHLIKTRGQQVTLRCSSQSGHNTVSWYQQALGQGPQFIFQYYREEENGRGNFPPRFSGLQFPNYSSELNVNALELDDSALYLCASSAPGEEFYEQYFGPGTRLTVT.

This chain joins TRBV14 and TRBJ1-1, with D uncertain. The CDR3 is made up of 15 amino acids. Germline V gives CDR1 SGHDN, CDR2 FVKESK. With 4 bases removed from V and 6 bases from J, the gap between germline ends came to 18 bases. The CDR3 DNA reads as TGTGCCAGCAGCCCCACGGGGAGCTGGCCGCCTGAAGCTTTCTTT. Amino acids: CASSPTGSWPPEAFF.

DNA of the CDR3: TGTGCCAGCAGCTTAACACCGGGACAGGCTGAGCAGTTCTTC. It is translated as CASSLTPGQAEQFF. J is TRBJ2-1 and V is TRBV7-3; 8 positions match TRBD1. V lost 0 bases to trimming and J lost 9 bases; unmatched junction nucleotides: 4. The CDR3 contains 14 residues. CDR1 and CDR2 from the germline V gene are SGHTA and FQGTGA.

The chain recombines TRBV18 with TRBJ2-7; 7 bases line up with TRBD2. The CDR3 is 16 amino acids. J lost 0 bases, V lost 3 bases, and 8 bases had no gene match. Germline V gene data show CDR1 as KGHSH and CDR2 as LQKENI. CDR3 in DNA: TGTGCCAGCTCACCTACCCGGGAGGTCAGCTCCTACGAGCAGTACTTC. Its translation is CASSPTREVSSYEQYF.

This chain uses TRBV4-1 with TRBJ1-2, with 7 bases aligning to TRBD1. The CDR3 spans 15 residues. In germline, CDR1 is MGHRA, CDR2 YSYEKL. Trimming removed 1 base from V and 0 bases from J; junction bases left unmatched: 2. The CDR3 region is CASSQGQGTNYGYTF. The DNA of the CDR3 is TGCGCCAGCAGCCAAGGACAGGGTACTAACTATGGCTACACCTTC.

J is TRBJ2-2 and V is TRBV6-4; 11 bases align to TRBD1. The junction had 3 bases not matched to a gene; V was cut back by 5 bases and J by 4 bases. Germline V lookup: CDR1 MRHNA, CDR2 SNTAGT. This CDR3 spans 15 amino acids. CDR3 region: CASSPGQGVTGELFF. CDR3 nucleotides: TGTGCCAGCAGTCCGGGACAGGGGGTCACCGGGGAGCTGTTTTTT.

This chain's CDR3 is CASSPTTGTDTQYF. Written as DNA, the CDR3 is TGTGCCAGCTCACCAACGACAGGCACAGATACGCAGTATTTT. The rearrangement joins TRBV18 to TRBJ2-3, with TRBD1 as a possible D gene (5 bases). The CDR3 runs to 14 residues. V lost 2 bases to trimming and J lost 1 base, with 7 bases between them. Germline V gene sequence: CDR1 KGHSH, CDR2 LQKENI.

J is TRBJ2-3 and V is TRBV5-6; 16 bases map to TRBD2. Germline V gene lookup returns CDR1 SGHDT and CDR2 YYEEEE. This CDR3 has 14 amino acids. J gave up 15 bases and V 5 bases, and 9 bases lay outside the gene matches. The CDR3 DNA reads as TGTGCCAGCAGTTCCGGGACTAGCGGGGGGGCCCAATATTTT. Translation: CASSSGTSGGAQYF.

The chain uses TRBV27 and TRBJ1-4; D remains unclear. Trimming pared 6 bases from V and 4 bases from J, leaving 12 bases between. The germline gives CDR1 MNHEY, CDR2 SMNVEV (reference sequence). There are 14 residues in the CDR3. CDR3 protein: CASRGSQSNEKLFF. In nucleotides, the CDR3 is TGTGCCAGCAGAGGGAGTCAGAGTAATGAAAAACTGTTTTTT. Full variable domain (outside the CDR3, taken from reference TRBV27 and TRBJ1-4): EAQVTQNPRYLITVTGKKLTVTCSQNMNHEYMSWYRQDPGLGLRQIYYSMNVEVTDKGDVPEGYKVSRKEKRNFPLILESPSPNQTSLYFCASRGSQSNEKLFFGSGTQLSVL.

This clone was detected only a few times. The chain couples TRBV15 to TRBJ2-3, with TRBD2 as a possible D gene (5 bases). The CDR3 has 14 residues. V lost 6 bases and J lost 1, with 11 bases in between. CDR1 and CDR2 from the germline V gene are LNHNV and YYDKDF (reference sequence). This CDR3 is CATSGGYGTDTQYF. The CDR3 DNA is TGTGCCACCAGTGGCGGGTATGGCACAGATACGCAGTATTTT. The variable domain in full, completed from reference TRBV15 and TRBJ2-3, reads DAMVIQNPRYQVTQFGKPVTLSCSQTLNHNVMYWYQQKSSQAPKLLFHYYDKDFNNEADTPDNFQSRRPNTSFCFLDIRSPGLGDTAMYLCATSGGYGTDTQYFGPGTRLTVL.

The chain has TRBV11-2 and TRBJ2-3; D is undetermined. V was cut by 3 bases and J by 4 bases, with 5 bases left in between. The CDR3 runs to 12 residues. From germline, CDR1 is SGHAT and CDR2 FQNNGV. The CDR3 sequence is CASSFFADTQYF. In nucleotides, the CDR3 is TGTGCCAGCAGCTTTTTCGCAGATACGCAGTATTTT.

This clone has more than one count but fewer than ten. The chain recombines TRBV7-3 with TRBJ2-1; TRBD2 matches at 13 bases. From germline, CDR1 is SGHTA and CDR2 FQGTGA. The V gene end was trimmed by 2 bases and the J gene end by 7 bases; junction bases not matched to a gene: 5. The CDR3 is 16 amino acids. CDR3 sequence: CASSLLGLAGWNEQFF. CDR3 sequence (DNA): TGTGCCAGCAGCTTACTGGGACTAGCGGGGTGGAATGAGCAGTTCTTC.

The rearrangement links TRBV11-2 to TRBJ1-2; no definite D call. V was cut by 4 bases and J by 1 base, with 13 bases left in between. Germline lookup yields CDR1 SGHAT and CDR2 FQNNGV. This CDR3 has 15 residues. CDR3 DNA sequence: TGTGCCAGCAGCTCGAGGGCGGACCTTAACTATGGCTACACCTTC. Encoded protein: CASSSRADLNYGYTF.

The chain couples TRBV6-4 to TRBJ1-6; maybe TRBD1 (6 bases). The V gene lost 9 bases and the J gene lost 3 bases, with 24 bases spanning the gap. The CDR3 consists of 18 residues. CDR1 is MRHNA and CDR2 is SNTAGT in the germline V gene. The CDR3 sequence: CARGHRERQSYYNSPLHF. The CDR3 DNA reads TGTGCCAGGGGACACCGAGAAAGACAGAGTTACTATAATTCACCCCTCCACTTT.